This T cell receptor (beta chain) was sequenced in a study of T cells after somatic rescue of genetic block. The V and J ends lost 3 bases and 3 bases, in that order; junction bases with no gene match: 5. CDR3 length: 14 residues. In germline, CDR1 is SGHRS, CDR2 YFSETQ. Repertoires were generated with immunoSEQ multiplex PCR, while TCRdb's copy carries only in-frame clones and drops some. In the table there are 55,000 to 70,000 clones, around 92% of which are singletons. The source material was peripheral blood mononuclear cells (PBMCs). This clonotype originated in a man in his forties. This chain uses TRBV5-1 with TRBJ2-7; 8 nucleotides align to TRBD2. The DNA of the CDR3 is TGCGCCAGCAGCTGGACCGGGACTAGCTACGAGCAGTACTTC. As protein: CASSWTGTSYEQYF. Complete variable domain (other parts from reference TRBV5-1 and TRBJ2-7): KAGVTQTPRYLIKTRGQQVTLSCSPISGHRSVSWYQQTPGQGLQFLFEYFSETQRNKGNFPGRFSGRQFSNSRSEMNVSTLELGDSALYLCASSWTGTSYEQYFGPGTRLTVT.